Following are 8 T cell receptor beta chains from one sample sequenced in a study of T cell responses to AZD1222 COVID-19 vaccine. Data came from immunoSEQ multiplex PCR; TCRdb stores just in-frame clones and leaves some out. In the table there are roughly 100,000 clones, about nine tenths of which are singletons. The starting material was peripheral blood, obtained 28 days after the second AZD1222 dose. These receptors came from an adult who received the AZD1222 COVID-19 vaccine.

There are a few counts of this clone. V is TRBV7-8 and J is TRBJ2-7, with D possibly TRBD2 on 5 matching bases. The CDR3 has 14 amino acids. Germline CDR1 and CDR2: SGHVS and FQNEAQ. The germline V and J ends were trimmed by 2 bases and 4 bases, with 12 bases remaining between them. The CDR3 region is CASSLRTGLYEQYF. The CDR3 DNA reads TGTGCCAGCAGCTTACGGACCGGACTTTACGAGCAGTACTTC.

This clone was observed a single time. The rearrangement links TRBV7-3 to TRBJ2-3, with D possibly called TRBD1 or TRBD2 (6 bases each). Germline V CDR1 and CDR2: SGHTA, FQGTGA. V was clipped by 4 bases and J by 5 bases, with 16 bases between them. The CDR3 totals 15 residues. CDR3 sequence (DNA): TGTGCCAGCAGCTCCCCGGGGGCGTATGGAGATACGCAGTATTTT. Residues: CASSSPGAYGDTQYF.

This chain joins TRBV7-6 and TRBJ2-2; D is possibly TRBD1 (6 bases). Trimming took off 5 bases at V and 0 bases at J, with 10 bases between the two ends. The length of the CDR3 is 15 residues. CDR1 SGHVS and CDR2 FNYEAQ come from the germline V gene. In DNA form, the CDR3 reads TGTGCCAGCAGCCTCAGGACAGCGAACACCGGGGAGCTGTTTTTT. It encodes CASSLRTANTGELFF. Complete variable domain (other parts from reference TRBV7-6 and TRBJ2-2): GAGVSQSPRYKVTKRGQDVALRCDPISGHVSLYWYRQALGQGPEFLTYFNYEAQQDKSGLPNDRFSAERPEGSISTLTIQRTEQRDSAMYRCASSLRTANTGELFFGEGSRLTVL.

This chain joins TRBV2 and TRBJ1-5; D unresolved. The germline gives CDR1 SNHLY, CDR2 FYNNEI. The CDR3 totals 13 residues. Trimming shortened V by 8 bases and J by 0 bases, and 8 bases separated the two germline ends. DNA for the CDR3: TGTGCCAGCGTGAGGGATAGCAATCAGCCCCAGCATTTT. It specifies CASVRDSNQPQHF.

The chain has TRBV6-2 or TRBV6-3 and TRBJ1-2, with TRBD1 as a possible D gene (5 bases). CDR1 is MNHEY, CDR2 SVGEGT, per germline. The CDR3 runs to 14 residues. Trimming shortened V by 5 bases and J by 4 bases, and 14 bases separated the two germline ends. CDR3 amino acids: CASSTGTYSYGYTF. In nucleotides, the CDR3 is TGTGCCAGCAGTACGGGGACCTATAGCTATGGCTACACCTTC.

This chain links TRBV28 with TRBJ1-5; weak D call: TRBD1 (6 bases). The V end was cut by 8 bases, the J end by 5 bases, with 10 bases between. The CDR3 covers 12 residues. CDR1 and CDR2 from the germline V gene are MDHEN and SYDVKM. The CDR3 loop is CASRQDDQPQHF. Written as DNA, the CDR3 is TGTGCCAGCCGACAGGATGATCAGCCCCAGCATTTT.

The rearrangement joins TRBV11-2 to TRBJ2-5; 13 bases match TRBD2. CDR1 SGHAT and CDR2 FQNNGV come from the germline V gene. This CDR3 contains 15 residues. V lost 5 bases, J lost 4 bases, and 4 bases stayed unmatched. The CDR3 bases are TGTGCCAGCAGCCCGCGGACTAGCGGGAGAGAGACCCAGTACTTC. Translation: CASSPRTSGRETQYF. Full variable domain (remainder filled in from reference TRBV11-2 and TRBJ2-5): EAGVAQSPRYKIIEKRQSVAFWCNPISGHATLYWYQQILGQGPKLLIQFQNNGVVDDSQLPKDRFSAERLKGVDSTLKIQPAKLEDSAVYLCASSPRTSGRETQYFGPGTRLLVL.

Here the CDR3 reads CASSQEDYNEQFF. As DNA, the CDR3 is TGTGCCAGCAGCCAAGAAGACTACAATGAGCAGTTCTTC. This chain connects TRBV14 to TRBJ2-1; no firm D call. The CDR3 sequence is 13 residues long. Germline-derived CDR1 and CDR2 are SGHDN and FVKESK. The V end lost 0 bases, the J end lost 3 bases, and 3 bases lay between the germline ends.